This TCR beta chain was found in a study of blood T cell repertoires in COVID-19. Study background: Donors in the United States, Italy and Spain gave samples during acute or convalescent COVID-19. Nucleic acid was either cDNA or gDNA, and it came from T cells, B-cell-depleted T cells, or PBMCs.

Source study methods: It was from reference gene primer amplification that nucleated cell counts were estimated. This table comes from immunoSEQ multiplex PCR, and its TCRdb copy is limited to in-frame clones, with some not included. The D gene and trimming were derived from the DNA, and the V and J assignments and clone size from that table. The table has fewer than 15,000 clones, around 90% seen once; the top ten hold 2% to 3%. This CDR3 has 14 amino acids. The V gene lost 2 bases and the J gene lost 8 bases, with 15 bases spanning the gap. CDR1 is MDHEN, CDR2 SYDVKM, per germline. V is TRBV28 and J is TRBJ1-2; perhaps TRBD1 as D (5 bases). The sequencing input was peripheral blood. This receptor was taken from a woman aged 70-85 years in a cohort sampled during active or convalescent COVID-19. CDR3 in DNA: TGTGCCAGCAGTTTAGTTGGCAGGGCGGAGGGCTACACCTTC. This sequence encodes CASSLVGRAEGYTF.